The 23 T cell receptor beta chains below all came from one sample that was sequenced in a study of graft-versus-host responses after intestinal transplantation. Clones were read by immunoSEQ multiplex PCR, and TCRdb kept only the in-frame ones, dropping some. Seen here are over 80,000 clones, 86% observed once, and the top ten hold 1.4% to 1.5%. The sequencing used PBMCs, collected 255 days after intestinal transplant. The receptors here all came from a human patient who received an intestinal transplant, so some T cells may come from the graft donor.

This clone was counted a few times. The CDR3 sequence is CASSLDTEAFF. For the CDR3, the DNA is TGTGCCAGCAGCTTAGACACTGAAGCTTTCTTT. This chain uses TRBV7-9 with TRBJ1-1; no reliable D call. V was cut by 1 base and J by 3 bases, with 0 bases left in between. This CDR3 region has 11 residues. Germline V gene lookup returns CDR1 SEHNR and CDR2 FQNEAQ (reference sequence). Full variable domain (rest looked up from reference TRBV7-9 and TRBJ1-1): DTGVSQNPRHKITKRGQNVTFRCDPISEHNRLYWYRQTLGQGPEFLTYFQNEAQLEKSRLLSDRFSAERPKGSFSTLEIQRTEQGDSAMYLCASSLDTEAFFGQGTRLTVV.

The chain employs TRBV2 and TRBJ2-5; 7 bases line up with TRBD2. With 0 bases clipped from V and 3 bases from J, the junction kept 10 bases outside the gene matches. The CDR3 sequence is 17 residues long. Looked up from germline, CDR1 is SNHLY and CDR2 is FYNNEI. CDR3 protein: CASSEARGGSKKETQYF. The CDR3 nucleotides are TGTGCCAGCAGTGAAGCGCGCGGGGGTAGTAAGAAAGAGACCCAGTACTTC.

The chain uses TRBV10-3 and TRBJ2-2; 13 nucleotides match TRBD2. There are 15 residues in the CDR3. The ends lost 7 bases at V and 6 bases at J; junction bases unmatched: 5. The germline gives CDR1 ENHRY, CDR2 SYGVKD. For the CDR3, the DNA is TGTGCCATCACCGATACTAGCGGGAGGGCCGGGGAGCTGTTTTTT. Protein sequence: CAITDTSGRAGELFF.

The rearrangement joins TRBV2 to TRBJ1-2; D not resolved. This CDR3 region has 15 residues. V lost 4 bases and J lost 7, with 19 bases in between. The germline gives CDR1 SNHLY, CDR2 FYNNEI. CDR3 in DNA: TGTGCCAGCAGTGGGTTCAGCGCTGGGGTAGGTGGCTACACCTTC. Its translation: CASSGFSAGVGGYTF.

This chain connects TRBV9 to TRBJ2-5, with D possibly called TRBD1 or TRBD2 (5 bases each). The germline V and J ends were trimmed by 0 bases and 3 bases, with 9 bases remaining between them. This CDR3 is built from 14 residues. Germline V gene lookup returns CDR1 SGDLS and CDR2 YYNGEE. The CDR3 region is CASSVDRGEETQYF. The CDR3 coding sequence is TGTGCCAGCAGCGTAGATCGAGGGGAAGAGACCCAGTACTTC.

The rearrangement uses TRBV5-1 and TRBJ1-5; D is ambiguous. V lost 0 bases and J 1 base, leaving 5 bases between the germline ends. The germline gives CDR1 SGHRS, CDR2 YFSETQ. The CDR3 runs to 14 residues. The CDR3 region is CASSLDGSNQPQHF. CDR3 DNA: TGCGCCAGCAGCTTGGATGGAAGCAATCAGCCCCAGCATTTT.

This clone came up a few times. This chain links TRBV7-9 with TRBJ2-3, with a weak D call TRBD2 (5 bases). This CDR3 has 13 residues. Trimming removed 5 bases from V and 15 bases from J, with 21 bases in between. The germline V gene encodes CDR1 SEHNR and CDR2 FQNEAQ (reference sequence). The CDR3 region has the DNA TGTGCCAGCAGCGTGGGAGAGTACCTACTGCATTATTTT. Translating gives CASSVGEYLLHYF.

This clone was detected once. The chain joins TRBV5-1 to TRBJ2-5, with TRBD1 identical over 8 bases. Germline assignment: CDR1 SGHRS and CDR2 YFSETQ. The CDR3 runs 13 residues. Germline trimming cut 5 bases from V and 1 base from J; bases unmatched to any gene: 1. The CDR3 sequence: CASSTGGQETQYF. In DNA, the CDR3 is TGCGCCAGCAGTACAGGGGGCCAAGAGACCCAGTACTTC.

The chain couples TRBV28 to TRBJ2-7, with 14 bases lining up with TRBD2. The CDR3 is 18 amino acids. Trimming removed 4 bases from V and 0 bases from J; junction bases left unmatched: 8. Germline V gene data show CDR1 as MDHEN and CDR2 as SYDVKM. The CDR3 region is CASSSGLAGGPSSYEQYF. The CDR3 bases are TGTGCCAGCAGTTCCGGACTAGCGGGAGGTCCTAGCTCCTACGAGCAGTACTTC. The full variable domain, completed using reference TRBV28 and TRBJ2-7, is DVKVTQSSRYLVKRTGEKVFLECVQDMDHENMFWYRQDPGLGLRLIYFSYDVKMKEKGDIPEGYSVSREKKERFSLILESASTNQTSMYLCASSSGLAGGPSSYEQYFGPGTRLTVT.

The chain joins TRBV29-1 to TRBJ2-3; TRBD2 matches 7 bases. V shed 2 bases, J shed 6 bases, and the junction held 14 bases outside the gene matches. The CDR3 is 16 residues long. Per germline, CDR1 SQVTM and CDR2 ANQGSEA. CDR3 sequence (DNA): TGCAGCGTTGAAAGAGGGAATGTATTGGGGGGGGATACGCAGTATTTT. It codes for CSVERGNVLGGDTQYF.

The V gene is TRBV19, the J gene TRBJ2-7; D may be TRBD1 or TRBD2 (5 bases each). V was trimmed by 5 bases and J by 2 bases, leaving 10 bases between them. The CDR3 has 13 residues. The V gene's germline CDR1 is LNHDA and CDR2 SQIVND (reference sequence). CDR3 loop: CASSPGPTYEQYF. In DNA, the CDR3 is TGTGCCAGTAGTCCGGGACCTACCTACGAGCAGTACTTC.

The J gene is TRBJ1-5, the V gene TRBV18; a possible D gene is TRBD1 (6 bases). Germline V CDR1 and CDR2: KGHSH, LQKENI. Trimming removed 5 bases at V and 0 bases at J, with 20 bases between. CDR3 length: 18 amino acids. The CDR3 DNA reads TGTGCCAGCTCATCACAGCCGACAGGACCTGGTAGCAATCAGCCCCAGCATTTT. Amino acid sequence: CASSSQPTGPGSNQPQHF.

This rearrangement joins TRBV5-1 to TRBJ2-5; possible D gene TRBD2, 5 bases. The CDR3 is 15 residues long. The V and J ends lost 4 bases and 1 base respectively, with 14 bases between them. Germline-derived CDR1 and CDR2 are SGHRS and YFSETQ. CDR3 protein: CASSHITRGQETQYF. CDR3 DNA sequence: TGCGCCAGCAGCCACATCACCCGGGGCCAAGAGACCCAGTACTTC.

The chain has TRBV30 and TRBJ1-5; D is uncertain. The CDR3 totals 14 residues. Germline CDR1 is GTSNPN and CDR2 is SVGIG (reference sequence). The V end was cut by 3 bases, the J end by 4 bases, with 13 bases between. CDR3 nucleotide sequence: TGTGCCTGGAGGGGTGAACAGAAAAATCAGCCCCAGCATTTT. Its protein is CAWRGEQKNQPQHF.

The CDR3 DNA reads TGTGCCAGCAGTTTCAACAGGGTCTACGAGCAGTACTTC. It translates to CASSFNRVYEQYF. The chain combines TRBV28 with TRBJ2-7; a weak D match, TRBD1 (6 bases). CDR3 length: 13 amino acids. The V end lost 3 bases, the J end lost 3 bases, and 9 bases lay between the germline ends. Germline-derived CDR1 and CDR2 are MDHEN and SYDVKM.

This rearrangement joins TRBV2 to TRBJ2-1, with 8 bases identical to TRBD2. CDR3 length: 18 residues. V lost 3 bases to trimming and J lost 4 bases; unmatched junction nucleotides: 14. Germline lookup yields CDR1 SNHLY and CDR2 FYNNEI. CDR3 bases: TGTGCCAGCAGTGATGACGGACAGAGACTAGCGCCTTACAATGAGCAGTTCTTC. This sequence encodes CASSDDGQRLAPYNEQFF.

This clone was recorded once. The J gene is TRBJ1-2, the V gene TRBV7-9; 7 positions agree with TRBD1. Germline CDR1 is SEHNR and CDR2 is FQNEAQ (reference sequence). The CDR3 is 15 amino acids. J was trimmed by 4 bases and V by 3 bases; bases with no gene match: 8. DNA for the CDR3: TGTGCCAGCAGCTTCGAGGGGGCAAGAAGCTATGGCTACACCTTC. The encoded protein is CASSFEGARSYGYTF.

V usage is TRBV28 and J usage is TRBJ1-5, with 9 positions matching TRBD1. CDR3 length: 15 residues. CDR1 MDHEN and CDR2 SYDVKM come from the germline V gene. V lost 7 bases, J lost 0 bases, and 4 bases stayed unmatched. CDR3 residues: CASKQGANSNQPQHF. The CDR3 nucleotides read TGTGCCAGCAAACAGGGGGCTAATAGCAATCAGCCCCAGCATTTT.

This chain joins TRBV7-3 and TRBJ1-1, with D perhaps matching TRBD1 (5 bases). The V gene's germline CDR1 is SGHTA and CDR2 FQGTGA. CDR3 length equals 15 residues. The V gene lost 6 bases and the J gene lost 3 bases, with 17 bases spanning the gap. The CDR3 DNA follows: TGTGCCAGCAGGACCTGGGTCAGGGCACACACTGAAGCTTTCTTT. Translating it yields CASRTWVRAHTEAFF.

The V call is TRBV5-4, the J call TRBJ2-4, with TRBD1 identical over 9 bases. CDR1 is SGHNT and CDR2 is YYREEE in the germline V gene (reference sequence). This CDR3 spans 14 amino acids. The V gene end was trimmed by 3 bases and the J gene end by 4 bases; junction bases not matched to a gene: 2. CDR3 DNA sequence: TGTGCCAGCAGCTCGACAGGGGGGAAAAACATTCAGTACTTC. Amino acids: CASSSTGGKNIQYF.

This chain joins TRBV27 and TRBJ1-2; 12 bases fit TRBD1. Looked up from germline, CDR1 is MNHEY and CDR2 is SMNVEV (reference sequence). The CDR3 runs 14 residues. V was pared by 4 bases and J by 12 bases, with 9 bases of the junction left unmatched. The CDR3 sequence is CASSSHPGQGADTF. The CDR3 DNA is TGTGCCAGCAGTTCCCACCCGGGACAGGGGGCCGACACCTTC.

V usage is TRBV11-2 and J usage is TRBJ2-7; 8 bases are a match to TRBD2. Germline V gene data show CDR1 as SGHAT and CDR2 as FQNNGV. The CDR3 is made up of 16 amino acids. The ends lost 0 bases at V and 0 bases at J; junction bases unmatched: 4. The CDR3 DNA sequence: TGTGCCAGCAGCTTAGACCCGGGGGGGAGCTCCTACGAGCAGTACGTC. Its protein product is CASSLDPGGSSYEQYV.

This rearrangement joins TRBV4-1 to TRBJ2-7; TRBD2 agrees at 10 bases. Germline loops: CDR1 MGHRA, CDR2 YSYEKL. J lost 6 bases, V lost 6 bases, and 5 bases had no gene match. The CDR3 length is 13 residues. DNA for the CDR3: TGCGCCAGCAGTCACCGGACTAGCGGCGAGCAGTACTTC. Residues: CASSHRTSGEQYF.